Listed below are T cell receptor beta chains from one sample, sequenced in a study of Ad26.COV2.S vaccination and SARS-CoV-2 variants. TCRdb keeps only in-frame clones here, not all; method: immunoSEQ multiplex PCR. The sample includes around 370,000 clones, 92% of them seen just once. The sample here was peripheral blood, taken after recovery from COVID-19. The receptor set was obtained from a human donor who had recovered from COVID-19. The conserved cysteine and the conserved F or W are not part of the CDR3 here.

v_call cdr3_aa
TRBV4-1 ASTGLTTLNTEAF
TRBV5-4 ASSSYRTLNTEAF
TRBV27 ASSAGGPAGELF
TRBV9 ASSLRGPGTEAF
TRBV27 ASSQGSGNEQY
TRBV19 ASSARLAGATDTQY
TRBV5-4 ASSLDGGQILQH
TRBV9 ASSVIGTNNSPLH
TRBV18 ASSPGVRGYNEQF
TRBV7-9 ASSSLRGVQETQY
TRBV3-1/TRBV3-2 ASSQTVDRGYSHEQF
TRBV24-1 ATSDLQRDGRERAF
TRBV11-3 ASSSGTVTTGELF
TRBV10-3 AISGAGSQETQY
TRBV15 ATSMQTFNEKLF
TRBV18 ASSPPGVSGYEQY
TRBV29-1 SVGTGNYGYT
TRBV5-5 ASSLLAGGPGTDTQY
TRBV5-1 ASSLWGTSGVDEQF
TRBV7-9 ASSPTIFGYT
TRBV29-1 SLELTGELF
TRBV11-3 ASSPGLAGSTTDTQY
TRBV5-4 ASSNLEDRFGNEQF
TRBV7-9 ASRFQGADTEAF
TRBV24-1 ATSETGYGYT
TRBV9 ASSVGGTARDGYT
TRBV20-1 SFLKGEKLF
TRBV2 ASRASVLHQETQY
TRBV9 ASSQPRDRASGNTIY
TRBV7-2 ASSETSGGRGPQETQY